The T cell receptor beta chain described here comes from a study of STAT5B mutations in CD4+ large granular lymphocyte leukemia (dated by TCRdb to the early 2020s). About the full investigation: Among healthy controls, the CDR3 'QG' motif was associated with a particular HLA allele. The study compared the TCRbeta repertoires of patients with CD4+ T-cell large granular lymphocyte leukemia against those of healthy blood donors. Flow cytometry on FACSCanto II or FACSVerse showed that the purified fractions were more than 95% pure among lymphocytes. Overall results and qualifications from the work: The data were not HLA-matched, and the higher clonality in CD4+ T-LGLL than in CD8+ T-LGLL could be due to the relatively small sample size. Main leukemic clonotypes were private to each patient, although roughly 25% of the main leukemic clonotypes were found at low frequency in the non-leukemic repertoires of other patients. TRBV06-family usage was enriched among the top patient clones (8/27) compared with healthy controls (2/35). Greater clonality appeared to be present in CD4-sorted patient repertoires than in healthy CD4+ repertoires, and the difference was retained after the putative leukemic clones were removed.

The CDR3 starts with the cysteine, ends with the phenylalanine, and has 14 residues. Of the read, only the CDR3 DNA is kept; its 42 bases are in frame from base 1. CDR1 and CDR2 are drawn from the germline V gene: MGHRA, YSYEKL. The junction shows trimming of 0 bases on V and 2 bases on J, plus 7 bases between the germline ends. Turning to this clone: The specificity of this receptor is unknown. There are no base qualities to consult, and no much larger clone falls within one base.

Buffy coats from 37 blood donors, supplied by the Finnish Red Cross blood service, were used as healthy controls. All TCR-sequenced material derived from peripheral blood: patient blood samples and healthy donor buffy coats. Ficoll-Hypaque gradient centrifugation was used to isolate peripheral blood mononuclear cells. For the healthy controls, CD4+ cells were obtained from buffy coats by magnetic purification. The Gentra Puregene Cell and Tissue kit was used to extract genomic DNA, and a Qubit 2.0 fluorometer was used to measure the amount of genomic DNA. The immunoSEQ assay at survey resolution was used to sequence TCRbeta rearrangements from genomic DNA. The study's own analysis went as follows. In the TCR sequencing data, the smallest productive clonotype frequency that could be detected was 2.59 x 10-5. Analyses included only productive TCRbeta rearrangements, meaning complete and in-frame sequences. Clonality for each sample was calculated as Simpson clonality in the immunoSEQ Analyzer version 3.0. Clones were categorized by frequency as very rare, small, medium, large (1-20%) or hyperexpanded (>20%). Generation probabilities were estimated with OLGA 1.2.3, V-gene circos plots were made with VDJtools, specificities were looked up in VDJdb, and CDR3 motifs were identified with GLIPH. TCRdb provides this immuneACCESS table in a form limited to in-frame rearrangements. Some clones are lacking; in checked studies, under half of them reflect an unresolved V gene, and why the rest are absent is not known. V and J calls and clone size follow that table, whereas D and trimming were derived from the DNA. The sample table contains 30,000 or so clones; only one count was recorded for 65% to 85% of them. Around 2.3% of the sample comes from the top ten.

This sequence uses TRBV4-1 and TRBJ2-5; there is no confident call for the D gene. Sequencing was performed on CD4+ T cells from blood buffy coats. The sequence was collected from a human donor in good health. The bases read TGCGCCAGCAGCCAAGATGGGCAGCAAGAGACCCAGTACTTC. Translated, this gives CASSQDGQQETQYF.